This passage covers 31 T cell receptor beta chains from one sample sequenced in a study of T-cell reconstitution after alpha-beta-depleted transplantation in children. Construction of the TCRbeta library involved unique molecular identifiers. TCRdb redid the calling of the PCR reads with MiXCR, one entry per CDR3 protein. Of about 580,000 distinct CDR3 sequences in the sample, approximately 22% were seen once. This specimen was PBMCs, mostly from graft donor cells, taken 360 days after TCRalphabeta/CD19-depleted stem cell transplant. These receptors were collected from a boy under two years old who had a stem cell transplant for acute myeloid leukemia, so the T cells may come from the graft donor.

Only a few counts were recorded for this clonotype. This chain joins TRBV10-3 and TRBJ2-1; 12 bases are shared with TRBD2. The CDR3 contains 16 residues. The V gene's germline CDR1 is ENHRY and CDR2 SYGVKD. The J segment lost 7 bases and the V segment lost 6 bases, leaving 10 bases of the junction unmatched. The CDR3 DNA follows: TGTGCCATCAGATCTAGCGGGGGGGCGGCGGCAAATGAGCAGTTCTTC. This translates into CAIRSSGGAAANEQFF.

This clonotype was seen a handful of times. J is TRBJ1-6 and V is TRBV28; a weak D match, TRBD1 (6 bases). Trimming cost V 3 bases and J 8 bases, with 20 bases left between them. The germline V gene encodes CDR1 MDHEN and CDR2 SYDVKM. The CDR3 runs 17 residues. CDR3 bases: TGTGCCAGCAGTTTTCAGCCGGGACAATGGGACTATTCACCCCTCCACTTT. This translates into CASSFQPGQWDYSPLHF.

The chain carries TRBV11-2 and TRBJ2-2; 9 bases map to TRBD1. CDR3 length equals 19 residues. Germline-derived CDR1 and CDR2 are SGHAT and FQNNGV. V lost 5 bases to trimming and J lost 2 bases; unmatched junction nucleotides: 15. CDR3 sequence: CASSLGTGFLRFNTGELFF. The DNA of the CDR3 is TGTGCCAGCAGCCTCGGGACAGGGTTTCTCCGTTTTAACACCGGGGAGCTGTTTTTT.

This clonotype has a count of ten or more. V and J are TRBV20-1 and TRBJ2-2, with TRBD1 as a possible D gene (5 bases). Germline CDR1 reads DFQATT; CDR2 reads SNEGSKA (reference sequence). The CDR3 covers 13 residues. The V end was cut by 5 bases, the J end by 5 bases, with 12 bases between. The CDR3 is CSASKTATGELFF. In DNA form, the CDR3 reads TGCAGTGCTTCTAAGACAGCAACCGGGGAGCTGTTTTTT.

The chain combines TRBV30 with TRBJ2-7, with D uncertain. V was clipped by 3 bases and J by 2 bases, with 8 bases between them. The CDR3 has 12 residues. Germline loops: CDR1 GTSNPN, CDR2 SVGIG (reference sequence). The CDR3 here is CAWSPLTYEQYF. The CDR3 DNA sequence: TGTGCCTGGAGCCCATTAACCTACGAGCAGTACTTC.

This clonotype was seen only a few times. The CDR3 DNA reads as TGTGCCAGCAGTTTCACTAACTCCTACGAGCAGTACTTC. Translated, it gives CASSFTNSYEQYF. The genes are TRBV12-3 or TRBV12-4 and TRBJ2-7, with D hard to call. This CDR3 contains 13 residues. The ends were cut back, 3 bases at V and 0 bases at J, with 6 bases in the middle.

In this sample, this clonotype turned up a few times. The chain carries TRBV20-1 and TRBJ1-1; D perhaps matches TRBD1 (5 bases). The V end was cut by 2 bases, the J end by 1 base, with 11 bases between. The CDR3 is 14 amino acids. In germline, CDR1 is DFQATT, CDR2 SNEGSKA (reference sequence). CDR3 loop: CSARTGTSNTEAFF. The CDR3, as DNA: TGCAGTGCTAGAACCGGGACTTCGAACACTGAAGCTTTCTTT.

In DNA form, the CDR3 reads TGCGCCAGCAGTTCCCCTCGACAGGGGGCGCAGGACTATGGCTACACCTTC. The encoded protein is CASSSPRQGAQDYGYTF. The rearrangement uses TRBV5-1 and TRBJ1-2, with TRBD1 matching over 10 bases. Germline CDR1 and CDR2: SGHRS and YFSETQ. The CDR3 contains 17 residues. The J segment lost 3 bases and the V segment lost 5 bases, leaving 13 bases of the junction unmatched.

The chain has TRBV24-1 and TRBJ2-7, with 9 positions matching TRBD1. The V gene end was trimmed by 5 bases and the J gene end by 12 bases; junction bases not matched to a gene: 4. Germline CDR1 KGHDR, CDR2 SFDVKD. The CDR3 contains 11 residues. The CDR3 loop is CATSAGQGLYF. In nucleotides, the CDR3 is TGTGCCACCAGTGCCGGACAGGGGCTGTACTTC.

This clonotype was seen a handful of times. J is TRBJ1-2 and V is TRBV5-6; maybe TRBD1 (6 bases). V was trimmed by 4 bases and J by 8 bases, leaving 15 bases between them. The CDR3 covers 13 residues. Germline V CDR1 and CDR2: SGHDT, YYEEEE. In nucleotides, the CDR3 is TGTGCCAGCAGCCCAGGGACAATCGGGGGCTACACCTTC. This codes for CASSPGTIGGYTF.

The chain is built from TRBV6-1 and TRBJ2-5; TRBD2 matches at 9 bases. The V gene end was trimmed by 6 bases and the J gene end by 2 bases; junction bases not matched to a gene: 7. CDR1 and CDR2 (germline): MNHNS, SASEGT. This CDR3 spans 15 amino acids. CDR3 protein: CASRGLAGLQETQYF. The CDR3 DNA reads TGTGCCAGCAGAGGGCTAGCGGGACTTCAAGAGACCCAGTACTTC.

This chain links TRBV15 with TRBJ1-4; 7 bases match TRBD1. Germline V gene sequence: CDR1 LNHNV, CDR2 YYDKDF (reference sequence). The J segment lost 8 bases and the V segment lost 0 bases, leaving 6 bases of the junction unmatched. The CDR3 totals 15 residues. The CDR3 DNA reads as TGTGCCACCAGCAGAGATGAGGGGGCAGGGGAAAAACTGTTTTTT. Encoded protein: CATSRDEGAGEKLFF.

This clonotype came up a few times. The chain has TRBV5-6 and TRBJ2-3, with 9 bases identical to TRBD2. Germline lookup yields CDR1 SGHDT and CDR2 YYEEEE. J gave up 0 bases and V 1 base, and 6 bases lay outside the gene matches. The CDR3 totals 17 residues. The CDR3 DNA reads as TGTGCCAGCAGCTTGAAACAGCGGGGGGCTAGCACAGATACGCAGTATTTT. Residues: CASSLKQRGASTDTQYF.

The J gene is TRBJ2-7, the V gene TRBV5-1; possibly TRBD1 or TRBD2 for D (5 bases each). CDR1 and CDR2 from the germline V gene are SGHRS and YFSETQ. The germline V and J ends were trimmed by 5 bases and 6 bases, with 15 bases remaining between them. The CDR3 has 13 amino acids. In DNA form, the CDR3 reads TGCGCCAGCAGGGGCTACACAGGAGGCGAGCAGTACGTC. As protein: CASRGYTGGEQYV.

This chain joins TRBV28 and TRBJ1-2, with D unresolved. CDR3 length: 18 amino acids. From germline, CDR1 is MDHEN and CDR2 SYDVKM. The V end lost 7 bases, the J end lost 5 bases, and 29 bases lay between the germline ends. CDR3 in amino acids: CASTAYPKDRASKYGYTF. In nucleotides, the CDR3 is TGTGCCAGCACCGCATATCCAAAGGACCGGGCCAGCAAGTATGGCTACACCTTC.

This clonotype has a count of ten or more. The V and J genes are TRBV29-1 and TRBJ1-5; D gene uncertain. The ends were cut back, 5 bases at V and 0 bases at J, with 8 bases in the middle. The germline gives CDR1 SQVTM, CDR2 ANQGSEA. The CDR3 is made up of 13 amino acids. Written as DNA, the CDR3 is TGCAGCGTTCGAGTTAATAGCAATCAGCCCCAGCATTTT. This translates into CSVRVNSNQPQHF.

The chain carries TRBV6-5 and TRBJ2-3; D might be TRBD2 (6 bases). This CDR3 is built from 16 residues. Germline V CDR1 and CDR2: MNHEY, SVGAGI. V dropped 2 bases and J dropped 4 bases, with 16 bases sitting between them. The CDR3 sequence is CASSYGRGLSADTQYF. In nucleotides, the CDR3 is TGTGCCAGCAGTTACGGGCGGGGCTTATCGGCAGATACGCAGTATTTT.

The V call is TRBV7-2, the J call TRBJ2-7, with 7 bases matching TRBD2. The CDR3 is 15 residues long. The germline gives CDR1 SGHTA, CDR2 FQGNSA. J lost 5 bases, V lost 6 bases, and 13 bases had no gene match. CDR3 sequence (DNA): TGTGCCAGCAGTAAAGGCAATGTGGGGGGGGACGAGCAGTACTTC. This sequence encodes CASSKGNVGGDEQYF.

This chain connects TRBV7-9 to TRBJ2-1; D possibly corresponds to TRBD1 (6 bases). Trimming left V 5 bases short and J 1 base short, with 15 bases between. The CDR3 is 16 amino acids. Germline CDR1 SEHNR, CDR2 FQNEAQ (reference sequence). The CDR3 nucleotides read TGTGCCAGCAGCCCCCCGACAGGACGTTCCTACAATGAGCAGTTCTTC. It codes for CASSPPTGRSYNEQFF.

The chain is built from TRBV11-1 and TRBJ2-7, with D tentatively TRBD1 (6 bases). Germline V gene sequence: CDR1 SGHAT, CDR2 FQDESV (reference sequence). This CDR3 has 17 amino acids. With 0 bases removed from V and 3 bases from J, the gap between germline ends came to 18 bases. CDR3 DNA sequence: TGTGCCAGCAGCTTAGCGCCCTCCCGGGACACCATCTACGAGCAGTACTTC. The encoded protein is CASSLAPSRDTIYEQYF. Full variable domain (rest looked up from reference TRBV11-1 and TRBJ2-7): EAEVAQSPRYKITEKSQAVAFWCDPISGHATLYWYRQILGQGPELLVQFQDESVVDDSQLPKDRFSAERLKGVDSTLKIQPAELGDSAMYLCASSLAPSRDTIYEQYFGPGTRLTVT.

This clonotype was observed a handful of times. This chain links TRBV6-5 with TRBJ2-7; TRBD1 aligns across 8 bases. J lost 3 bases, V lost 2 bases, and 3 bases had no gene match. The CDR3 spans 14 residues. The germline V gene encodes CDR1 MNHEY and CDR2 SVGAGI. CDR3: CASSYSRGLYEQYF. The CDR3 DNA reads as TGTGCCAGCAGTTACAGCAGGGGGCTCTACGAGCAGTACTTC.

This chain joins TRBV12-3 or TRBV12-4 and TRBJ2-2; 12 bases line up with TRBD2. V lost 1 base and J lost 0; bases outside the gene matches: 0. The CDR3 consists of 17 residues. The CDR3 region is CASSLGTSGTNTGELFF. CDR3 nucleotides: TGTGCCAGCAGTTTAGGGACTAGCGGGACGAACACCGGGGAGCTGTTTTTT.

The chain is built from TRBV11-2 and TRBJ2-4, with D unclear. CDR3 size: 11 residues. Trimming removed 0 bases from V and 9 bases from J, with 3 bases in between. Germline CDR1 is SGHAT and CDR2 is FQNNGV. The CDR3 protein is CASSLEFIQYF. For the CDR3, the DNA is TGTGCCAGCAGCTTAGAGTTCATTCAGTACTTC.

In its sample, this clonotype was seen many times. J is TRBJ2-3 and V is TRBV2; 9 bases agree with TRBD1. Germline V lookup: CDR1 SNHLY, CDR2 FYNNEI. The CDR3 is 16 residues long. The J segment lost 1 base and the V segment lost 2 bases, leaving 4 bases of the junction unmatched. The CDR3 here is CASSEKWTGGTDTQYF. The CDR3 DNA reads TGTGCCAGCAGTGAAAAGTGGACAGGGGGCACAGATACGCAGTATTTT.

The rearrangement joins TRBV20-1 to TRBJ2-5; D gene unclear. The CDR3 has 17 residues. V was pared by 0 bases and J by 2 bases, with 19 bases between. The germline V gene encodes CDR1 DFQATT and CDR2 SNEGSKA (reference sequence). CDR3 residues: CSARDLRKPILQETQYF. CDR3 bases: TGCAGTGCTAGAGATCTCAGAAAGCCCATACTTCAAGAGACCCAGTACTTC.

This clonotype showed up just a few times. The CDR3 DNA sequence: TGCAGCGTTGGGGGACAGGGAAGCTATGGCTACACCTTC. Translation gives CSVGGQGSYGYTF. The V call is TRBV29-1, the J call TRBJ1-2; 9 nucleotides align to TRBD1. Looked up from germline, CDR1 is SQVTM and CDR2 is ANQGSEA. The CDR3 is made up of 13 amino acids. Trimming at V came to 4 bases and at J to 4 bases, leaving 4 bases not matched to a gene.

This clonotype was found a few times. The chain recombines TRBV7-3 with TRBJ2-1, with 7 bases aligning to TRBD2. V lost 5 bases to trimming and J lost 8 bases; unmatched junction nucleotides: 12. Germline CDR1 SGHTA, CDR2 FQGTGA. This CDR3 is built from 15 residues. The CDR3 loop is CASSLSGRAWDEQFF. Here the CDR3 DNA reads TGTGCCAGCAGCCTGTCAGGGAGGGCGTGGGATGAGCAGTTCTTC.

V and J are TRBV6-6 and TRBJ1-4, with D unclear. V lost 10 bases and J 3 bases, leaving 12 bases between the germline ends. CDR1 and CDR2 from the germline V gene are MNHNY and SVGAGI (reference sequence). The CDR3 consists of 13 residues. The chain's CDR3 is CATLTGPNEKLFF. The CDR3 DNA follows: TGTGCCACCTTGACTGGGCCTAATGAAAAACTGTTTTTT.

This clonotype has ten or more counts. For the CDR3, the DNA is TGCAGCGTTGAAAGGAGCGGGGGGAATGAGCAGTTCTTC. Protein: CSVERSGGNEQFF. The V and J genes are TRBV29-1 and TRBJ2-1, with 9 bases lining up with TRBD2. V lost 2 bases to trimming and J lost 7 bases; unmatched junction nucleotides: 3. Germline V lookup: CDR1 SQVTM, CDR2 ANQGSEA. The CDR3 has 13 amino acids.

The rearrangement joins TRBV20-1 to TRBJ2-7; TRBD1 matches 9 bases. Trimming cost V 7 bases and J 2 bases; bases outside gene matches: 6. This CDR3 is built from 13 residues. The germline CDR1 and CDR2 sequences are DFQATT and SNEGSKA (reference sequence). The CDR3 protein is CSVRDRETYEQYV. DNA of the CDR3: TGCAGTGTTCGGGACAGGGAAACCTACGAGCAGTACGTC.

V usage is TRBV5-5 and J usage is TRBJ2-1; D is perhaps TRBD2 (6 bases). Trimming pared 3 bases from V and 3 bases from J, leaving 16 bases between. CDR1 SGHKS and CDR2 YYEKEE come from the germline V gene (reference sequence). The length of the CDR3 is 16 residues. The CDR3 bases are TGTGCCAGCAGCTGGAGTGCGGGGACGGTCTACAATGAGCAGTTCTTC. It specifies CASSWSAGTVYNEQFF. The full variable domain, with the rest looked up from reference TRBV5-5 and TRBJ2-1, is DAGVTQSPTHLIKTRGQQVTLRCSPISGHKSVSWYQQVLGQGPQFIFQYYEKEERGRGNFPDRFSARQFPNYSSELNVNALLLGDSALYLCASSWSAGTVYNEQFFGPGTRLTVL.